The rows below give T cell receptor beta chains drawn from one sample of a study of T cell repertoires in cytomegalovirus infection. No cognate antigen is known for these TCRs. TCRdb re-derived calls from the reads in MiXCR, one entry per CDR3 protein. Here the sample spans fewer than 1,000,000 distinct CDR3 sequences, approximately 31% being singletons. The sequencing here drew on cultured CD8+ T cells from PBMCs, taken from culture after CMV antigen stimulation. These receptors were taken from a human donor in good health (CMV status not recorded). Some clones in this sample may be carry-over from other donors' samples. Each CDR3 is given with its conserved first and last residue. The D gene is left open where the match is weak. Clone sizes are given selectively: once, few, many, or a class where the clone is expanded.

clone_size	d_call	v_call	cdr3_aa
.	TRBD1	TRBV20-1	CSASWTGGGVAQHF
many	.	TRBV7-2	CASSLGDGGSTDTQYF
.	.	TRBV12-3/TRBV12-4	CASTRGTETQYF
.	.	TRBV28	CASSLPAYEQYF
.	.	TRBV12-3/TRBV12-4	CASSWTVRSYGYTF
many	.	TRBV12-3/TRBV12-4	CASRGGSTEAFF
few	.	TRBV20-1	CSAPTISDGYTF
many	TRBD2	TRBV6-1	CASSGPGLAGPQETQYF
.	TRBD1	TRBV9	CASSPRGGGGELFF
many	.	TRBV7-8	CASSQHLLYEQYF
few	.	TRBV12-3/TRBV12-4	CASSLWARGVTEAFF
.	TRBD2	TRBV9	CASSVGRGGTDTQYF
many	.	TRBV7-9	CASSLDGGGATGTEAFF
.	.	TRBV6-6	CASSGHYEQYF
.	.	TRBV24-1	CATSDRGRPTFF
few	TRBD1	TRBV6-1	CASSDWKHRGQETQYF